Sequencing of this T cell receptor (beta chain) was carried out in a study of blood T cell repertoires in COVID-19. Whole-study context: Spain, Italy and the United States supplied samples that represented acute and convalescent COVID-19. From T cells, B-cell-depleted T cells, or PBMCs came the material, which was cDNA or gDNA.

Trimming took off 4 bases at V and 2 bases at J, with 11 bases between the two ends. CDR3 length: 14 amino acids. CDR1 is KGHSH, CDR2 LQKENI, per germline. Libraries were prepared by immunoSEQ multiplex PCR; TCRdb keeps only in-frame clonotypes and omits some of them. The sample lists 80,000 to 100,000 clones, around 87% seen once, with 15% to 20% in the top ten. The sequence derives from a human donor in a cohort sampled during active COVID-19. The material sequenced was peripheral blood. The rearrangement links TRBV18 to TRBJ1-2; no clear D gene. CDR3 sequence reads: CASSLTTGNYGYTF. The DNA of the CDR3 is TGTGCCAGCTCACTCACGACCGGGAACTATGGCTACACCTTC.